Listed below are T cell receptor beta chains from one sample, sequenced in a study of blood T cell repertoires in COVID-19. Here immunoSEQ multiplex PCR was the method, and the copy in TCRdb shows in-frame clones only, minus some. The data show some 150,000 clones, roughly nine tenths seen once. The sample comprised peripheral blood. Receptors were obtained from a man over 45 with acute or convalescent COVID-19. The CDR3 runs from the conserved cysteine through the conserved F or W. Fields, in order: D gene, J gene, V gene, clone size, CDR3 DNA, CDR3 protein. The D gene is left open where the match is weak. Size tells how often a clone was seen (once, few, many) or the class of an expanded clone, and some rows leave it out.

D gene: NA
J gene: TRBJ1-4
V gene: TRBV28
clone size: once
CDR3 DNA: TGTGCCAGCAGTTTAGGGCAGGGGCCTGAAAAACTGTTTTTT
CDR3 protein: CASSLGQGPEKLFF

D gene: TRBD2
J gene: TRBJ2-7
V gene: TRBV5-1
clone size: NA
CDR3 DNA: TGCGCCAGCGGAACACAACTAGCGGTTGGGGGCGAGCAGTACTTC
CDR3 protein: CASGTQLAVGGEQYF

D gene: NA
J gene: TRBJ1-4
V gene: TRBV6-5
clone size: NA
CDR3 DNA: TGTGCCAGCTCCGGACAGTCAACTAATGAAAAACTGTTTTTT
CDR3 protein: CASSGQSTNEKLFF

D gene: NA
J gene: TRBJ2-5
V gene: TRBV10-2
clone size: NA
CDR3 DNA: TGCGCCAGCCGGAGGGGACAGCAAGAGACCCAGTACTTC
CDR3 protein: CASRRGQQETQYF

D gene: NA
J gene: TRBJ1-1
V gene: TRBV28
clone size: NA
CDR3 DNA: TGTGCCAGCAGTGAACGGAGAACTGAAGCTTTCTTT
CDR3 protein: CASSERRTEAFF

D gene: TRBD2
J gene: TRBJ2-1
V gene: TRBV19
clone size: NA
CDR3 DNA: TGTGCCAGTAGTGTCACTAGCGGGGGGAGCTCCTACAATGAGCAGTTCTTC
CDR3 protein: CASSVTSGGSSYNEQFF

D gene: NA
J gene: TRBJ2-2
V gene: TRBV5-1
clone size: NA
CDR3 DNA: TGCGCCAGCAGCAGGACCAGAGCCCGGGGTGGGACCGGGGAGCTGTTTTTT
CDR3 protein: CASSRTRARGGTGELFF

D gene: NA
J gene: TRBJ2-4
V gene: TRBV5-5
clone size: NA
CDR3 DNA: TGTGCCAGCAGCTTCAACAGGGACGGCGGAGCCAAAAACATTCAGTACTTC
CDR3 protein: CASSFNRDGGAKNIQYF

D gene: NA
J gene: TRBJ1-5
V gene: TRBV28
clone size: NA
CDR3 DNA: TGTGCCAGCAGTTTGCAAACAGGTTCGCGCAATCAGCCCCAGCATTTT
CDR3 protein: CASSLQTGSRNQPQHF

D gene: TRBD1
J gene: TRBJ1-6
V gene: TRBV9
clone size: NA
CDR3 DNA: TGTGCCAGCAGCGTCCGGGACAGCTATAATTCACCCCTCCACTTT
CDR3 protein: CASSVRDSYNSPLHF

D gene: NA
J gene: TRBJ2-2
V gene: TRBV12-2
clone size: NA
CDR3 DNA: TGTGCAAGTCGCTTAGGTGGAGGGCCACCGAACACCGGGGAGCTGTTTTTT
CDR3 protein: CASRLGGGPPNTGELFF

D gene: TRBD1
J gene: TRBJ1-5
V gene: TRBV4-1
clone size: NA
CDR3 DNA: TGCGCCAGCAGCCATGACAGGGGGCAGCCCCAGCATTTT
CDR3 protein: CASSHDRGQPQHF

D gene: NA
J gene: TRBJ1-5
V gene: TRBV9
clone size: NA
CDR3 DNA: TGTGCCAGCAGCCCTGGGGGGGTGGAGCAGCCCCAGCATTTT
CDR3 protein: CASSPGGVEQPQHF

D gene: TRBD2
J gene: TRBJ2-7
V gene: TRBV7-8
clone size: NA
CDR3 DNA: TGTGCCAGCAGCTTGGGACTAGCGGGCTACGAGCAGTACTTC
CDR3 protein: CASSLGLAGYEQYF

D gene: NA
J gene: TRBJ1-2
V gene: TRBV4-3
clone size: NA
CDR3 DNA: TGCGCCAGCAGCCAAGGGGGAGGGTTGAACGCAGATGGCTACACCTTC
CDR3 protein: CASSQGGGLNADGYTF

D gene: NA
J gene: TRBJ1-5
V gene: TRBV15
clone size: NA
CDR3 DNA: TGTGCCACCAGCAGACAGGAGGGGAGCAATCAGCCCCAGCATTTT
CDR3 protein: CATSRQEGSNQPQHF

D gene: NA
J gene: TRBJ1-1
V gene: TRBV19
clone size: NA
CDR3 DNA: TGTGCCAGTAAACAGAGAGGGTACACTGAAGCTTTCTTT
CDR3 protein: CASKQRGYTEAFF

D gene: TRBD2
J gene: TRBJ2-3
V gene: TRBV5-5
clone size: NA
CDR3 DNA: TGTGCCAGCAGCTTGGGCTTCCTAGCGGGGGCGGGTGATACGCAGTATTTT
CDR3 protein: CASSLGFLAGAGDTQYF